This TCR beta chain was obtained from a study of blood T cell repertoires in COVID-19. About the study: COVID-19 samples from acute and convalescent phases originated in the United States, Italy and Spain. PBMCs, B-cell-depleted T cells, or T cells were the source of the cDNA or gDNA that made up the material.

Original analysis: Quantification of nucleated cells was approximated via reference gene primer amplification. Generated by immunoSEQ multiplex PCR, the TCRdb table keeps only in-frame clones and is missing some. That table furnishes V, J and clone size, whereas the DNA furnished D and trimming. This table has around 380,000 clones, approximately 80% appearing once. The CDR3 is 14 residues long. V shed 7 bases and J shed 6 bases, with 13 bases lying between them. Germline CDR1 reads MNHEY; CDR2 reads SVGAGI. The sequence was collected from a human donor with acute or convalescent COVID-19. The donor label of this sample is uncertain. Sequenced: peripheral blood. V is TRBV6-5 and J is TRBJ1-6; possible D gene TRBD1, 5 bases. The chain's CDR3 is CASNQGWGNSPLHF. Written as DNA, the CDR3 is TGTGCCAGCAATCAGGGTTGGGGTAATTCACCCCTCCACTTT.